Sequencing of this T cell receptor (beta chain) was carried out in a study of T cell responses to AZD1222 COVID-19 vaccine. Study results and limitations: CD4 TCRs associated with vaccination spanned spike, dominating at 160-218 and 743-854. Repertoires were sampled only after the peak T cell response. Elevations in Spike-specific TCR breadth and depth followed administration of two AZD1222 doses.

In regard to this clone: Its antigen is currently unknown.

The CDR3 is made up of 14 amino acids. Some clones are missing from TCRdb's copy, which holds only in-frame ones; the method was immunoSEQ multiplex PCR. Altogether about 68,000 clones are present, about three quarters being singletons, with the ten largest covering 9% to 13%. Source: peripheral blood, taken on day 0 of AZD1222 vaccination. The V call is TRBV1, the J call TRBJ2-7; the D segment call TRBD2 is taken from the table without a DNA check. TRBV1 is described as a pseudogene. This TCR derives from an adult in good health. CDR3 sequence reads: CTSTMIYSSYEQYF. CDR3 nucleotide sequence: TGCACCAGCACCATGATCTACTCCTCCTACGAGCAGTACTTC.